The following is a T cell receptor (beta chain) sequence with its context. The target antigen is unknown. Trimming removed 3 bases at V and 6 bases at J, with 11 bases between. The CDR3 consists of 13 residues. The data were taken from a study of OX40 agonist ivuxolimab in advanced cancers. The method was immunoSEQ multiplex PCR; TCRdb's version includes in-frame clones alone and lacks a portion of them. The sample shows 45,000 to 55,000 clones, 80% to 90% of them seen only once. Study-level points and caveats: A proportion of nonresponders additionally exhibited low normalized T-cell clonal expansion.

This receptor was identified in an adult with an advanced solid tumor such as melanoma, head and neck, liver or kidney cancer. This chain joins TRBV23-1 and TRBJ1-1; D is uncertain. TRBV23-1 is known as an ORF, though its function is uncertain. Sequenced here: CD4+ or CD8+ T cells sorted from blood, sampled in a trial of the OX40 agonist ivuxolimab. CDR3: CASSHPGRAEAFF. The CDR3 region has the DNA TGCGCCAGCAGTCATCCCGGGAGAGCTGAAGCTTTCTTT.